This T cell receptor beta chain was identified during a study of shared clonotypes between healthy human individuals (dated by TCRdb to about 2020). As for the study more broadly: The cohort comprised a couple of women and three men aged 18 to 49 years. Different laboratories and diverse techniques were used to prepare libraries and sequence TCR repertoires, to increase sequencing depth and limit assay-specific biases. Each donor's leukapheresis produced roughly between roughly 0.85 and 9.5 billion PBMCs. Per donor, three plates each were used for CD4 naive and CD4 memory, two for CD8 naive, and one for CD8 memory. The study deeply sequenced blood TCR repertoires of five healthy adults to estimate repertoire size and the extent of clonotype sharing between individuals.

CD8 naive samples were obtained by positive selection for CCR7 among CD45RO-negative cells, yielding a CD45RA+CCR7+ population from which TemRA cells were excluded. Healthy HIV-negative adults with no recently reported acute infections or vaccinations were included as donors. Every donor was a Caucasian adult living in Nashville, Tennessee, USA. Blood was obtained by leukapheresis, after which PBMCs were separated by Ficoll-Histopaque density gradient centrifugation and cryopreserved in liquid nitrogen vapor phase. Purity and quantity of every magnetically sorted T cell population were checked by analytical flow cytometry. Genomic DNA was isolated from every sorted fraction and measured by UV absorbance on a Nanodrop 2000c. Using the deep immunoSEQ assay, multiplex PCR amplified TCR CDR3 regions from genomic DNA. Extracted genomic DNA from each cell subset was spread evenly across all wells of several immunoSEQ 96-well plates, with each plate serving as a replicate. Each replicate PCR for sorted subsets received approximately 200 ng genomic DNA, equal to roughly 30,000 T cell genomes. The purified libraries were quantified using a Qubit 3.0 fluorometer, sized with a Bioanalyzer 2100, and then quantified again using the KAPA Library Quantification kit. Each immunoSEQ 96-well plate was sequenced on its own single-read 150-cycle Illumina NextSeq 550 flow cell. The published analysis was carried out like this. Because the immunoSEQ output included only junctional sequences and no quality scores, the filtering could not be the same as the filtering used for full-length reads. To assign V/J genes and CDR3, sequences were annotated against IMGT germline references using PyIR, a Python wrapper for IgBLAST v1.9. Any read was removed if the V/J assignment was weak (E-value above 1e-6), the CDR3 was missing, or the read contained stop codons, out-of-frame junctions, or ambiguous translated residues. V3J clonotypes were defined as sequences sharing an identical inferred V gene, J gene, and CDR3 amino acid sequence. The percentage overlap between two repertoires was calculated by dividing the number of shared unique clonotypes by the size of the smaller repertoire. RTK rarefaction, the Chao1 estimator, and Recon v2.1 estimates of unobserved clonotypes were used to assess repertoire richness. OLGA was used to compute generation probabilities for all TCRbeta clonotypes that the gDNA method yielded from several donors. What TCRdb holds here is the immuneACCESS table cut down to in-frame rearrangements. Part of the clones is not present; checked against another copy, under half of the missing clones reflect an unresolved V gene, and the others are unexplained. For V, J and clone size, that table is used; D and trimming come from the DNA. Counted in this sample were approximately 2,000,000 clones; 93% of them appeared once. Of the sample, about 1.7% is held by the ten largest clones.

Between the V and J ends, shortened by 5 bases and 4 bases respectively, the junction contains 15 bases. CDR1 SEHNR and CDR2 FQNEAQ are derived from the germline V gene (reference sequence). Its CDR3 holds 14 amino acids, cysteine through phenylalanine. The DNA shown is the 42-base CDR3, in frame from base 1. Paper-wide results and their limitations: Larger estimated clonotype richness was generally found for naive subsets than for memory subsets. The small number of donors limited the genetic and exposure-history diversity represented. Clonotypes shared by all four sorted-subset donors showed higher generation probabilities than non-shared clonotypes. Across a handful of donors, 4.5% to 6.5% of naive CD4, roughly 3.3% of naive CD8, about 2% of memory CD4, and under 0.45% of memory CD8 clonotypes were shared. Only blood was sampled, and tissue TCR repertoires likely differ from those in blood. Rarefaction of sorted-subset datasets indicated incomplete sequencing despite the large sequencing depth. Based on pairwise subsampling, the degree of clonotype sharing among donors was expected to be affected by sequencing depth.

For this clone: Its cognate antigen has yet to be identified. It has no much larger one-base neighbor in the sample; base qualities were not kept. The sample holds other DNA sequences that translate to the same CDR3.

Material: naive CD8+ T cells from PBMCs. The cell subset or site label of this sample denotes: CD45RA+CCR7+. The receptor chain draws on TRBV7-9 and TRBJ2-7; TRBD2 might be the D gene, on 5 matching bases. The TCR originated in a young man in good health. Some clones in this sample may be carry-over from other donors' samples. The DNA sequence is given as TGTGCCAGCAGCCCCCCGGGAAGAGCTTACGAGCAGTACTTC. Its protein is CASSPPGRAYEQYF.